This T cell receptor beta chain is drawn from a study of blood T cell repertoires in COVID-19. Here immunoSEQ multiplex PCR was the method, and the copy in TCRdb shows in-frame clones only, minus some. The sample lists more than 200,000 clones; about nine tenths were seen once. Germline CDR1 PRHDT, CDR2 FYEKMQ (reference sequence). The CDR3 spans 12 residues. The V end lost 0 bases, the J end lost 7 bases, and 4 bases lay between the germline ends. This chain joins TRBV13 and TRBJ1-5; D call uncertain. Sample: PBMCs or T cells enriched from blood (not recorded which). The receptor's source is a man aged 35-49 years who had recovered from COVID-19. The CDR3 spells CASSLGRQPQHF. In DNA form, the CDR3 reads TGTGCCAGCAGCTTAGGCAGGCAGCCCCAGCATTTT.